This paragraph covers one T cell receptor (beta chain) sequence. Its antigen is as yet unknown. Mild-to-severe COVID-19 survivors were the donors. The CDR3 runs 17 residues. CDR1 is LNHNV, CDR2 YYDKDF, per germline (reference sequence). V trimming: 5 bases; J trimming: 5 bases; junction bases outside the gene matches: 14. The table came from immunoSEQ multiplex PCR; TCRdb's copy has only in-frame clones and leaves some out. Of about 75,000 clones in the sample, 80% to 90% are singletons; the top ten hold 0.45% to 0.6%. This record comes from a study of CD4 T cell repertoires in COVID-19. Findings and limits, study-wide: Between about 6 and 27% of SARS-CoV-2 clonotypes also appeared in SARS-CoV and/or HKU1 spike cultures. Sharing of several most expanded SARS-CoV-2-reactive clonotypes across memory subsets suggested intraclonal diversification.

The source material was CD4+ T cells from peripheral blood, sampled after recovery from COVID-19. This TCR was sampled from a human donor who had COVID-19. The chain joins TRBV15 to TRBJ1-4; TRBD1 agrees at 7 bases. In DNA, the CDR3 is TGTGCCACCAGCGGTAGACGTACCGGGACAGTGAATGAAAAACTGTTTTTT. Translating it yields CATSGRRTGTVNEKLFF.